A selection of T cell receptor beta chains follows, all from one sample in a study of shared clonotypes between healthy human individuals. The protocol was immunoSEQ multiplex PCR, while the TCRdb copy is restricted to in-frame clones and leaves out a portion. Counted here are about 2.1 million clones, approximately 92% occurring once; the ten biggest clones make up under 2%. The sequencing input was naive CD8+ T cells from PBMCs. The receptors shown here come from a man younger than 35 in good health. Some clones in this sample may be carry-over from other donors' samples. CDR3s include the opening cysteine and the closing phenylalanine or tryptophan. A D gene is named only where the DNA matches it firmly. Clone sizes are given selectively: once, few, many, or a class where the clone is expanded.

cdr3_aa: CASSHDSGSYNEQFF
cdr3_nt: TGCGCCAGCAGCCATGACAGCGGCTCATACAATGAGCAGTTCTTC
clone_size: -
v_call: TRBV4-3
j_call: TRBJ2-1
d_call: -

cdr3_aa: CAWAGGELFF
cdr3_nt: TGTGCCTGGGCGGGAGGGGAGCTGTTTTTT
clone_size: few
v_call: TRBV30
j_call: TRBJ2-2
d_call: -

cdr3_aa: CASSKAACTGVYEQYF
cdr3_nt: TGTGCCAGCAGCAAAGCAGCGTGCACAGGGGTCTACGAGCAGTACTTC
clone_size: once
v_call: TRBV21-1
j_call: TRBJ2-7
d_call: -

cdr3_aa: CASSSPTGGGEEQYF
cdr3_nt: TGTGCCAGCAGCTCGCCCACGGGCGGGGGTGAGGAGCAGTACTTC
clone_size: -
v_call: TRBV11-2
j_call: TRBJ2-7
d_call: TRBD2

cdr3_aa: CASSRADNQPQHF
cdr3_nt: TGTGCCAGCAGTCGGGCAGACAATCAGCCCCAGCATTTT
clone_size: -
v_call: TRBV6-5
j_call: TRBJ1-5
d_call: -

cdr3_aa: CASSHQGTYEQYF
cdr3_nt: TGCGCCAGCAGCCACCAGGGTACCTACGAGCAGTACTTC
clone_size: -
v_call: TRBV4-1
j_call: TRBJ2-7
d_call: -

cdr3_aa: CSVDTGAPGNTIYF
cdr3_nt: TGCAGCGTTGATACAGGGGCCCCTGGAAACACCATATATTTT
clone_size: -
v_call: TRBV29-1
j_call: TRBJ1-3
d_call: TRBD1

cdr3_aa: CASSQKPGLVSHEQYF
cdr3_nt: TGTGCCAGCAGCCAAAAACCGGGACTAGTTTCCCACGAGCAGTACTTC
clone_size: -
v_call: TRBV5-6
j_call: TRBJ2-7
d_call: TRBD2

cdr3_aa: CASSFDREQFF
cdr3_nt: TGTGCCAGCAGTTTCGACAGAGAGCAGTTCTTC
clone_size: -
v_call: TRBV28
j_call: TRBJ2-1
d_call: -

cdr3_aa: CASSARQGDEKLFF
cdr3_nt: TGTGCCAGCAGCGCCCGACAGGGAGATGAAAAACTGTTTTTT
clone_size: once
v_call: TRBV9
j_call: TRBJ1-4
d_call: TRBD1

cdr3_aa: CASSPGGRAYEQYF
cdr3_nt: TGTGCCAGCAGTCCGGGGGGCAGGGCATACGAGCAGTACTTC
clone_size: -
v_call: TRBV9
j_call: TRBJ2-7
d_call: -

cdr3_aa: CASSNNQGTGELFF
cdr3_nt: TGTGCCAGCAGCAACAATCAAGGGACCGGGGAGCTGTTTTTT
clone_size: once
v_call: TRBV7-9
j_call: TRBJ2-2
d_call: -

cdr3_aa: CASSLQGDADTQYF
cdr3_nt: TGTGCCAGCAGCTTACAGGGGGATGCAGATACGCAGTATTTT
clone_size: -
v_call: TRBV7-6
j_call: TRBJ2-3
d_call: TRBD1

cdr3_aa: CASSWDRDLNYGYTF
cdr3_nt: TGCGCCAGCAGCTGGGACAGGGACCTGAACTATGGCTACACCTTC
clone_size: once
v_call: TRBV5-1
j_call: TRBJ1-2
d_call: TRBD1

cdr3_aa: CASTSFSGAPELFF
cdr3_nt: TGCGCCAGCACTAGCTTTAGCGGGGCCCCTGAGCTGTTTTTT
clone_size: once
v_call: TRBV5-1
j_call: TRBJ2-2
d_call: TRBD2

cdr3_aa: CASSLETRQGGSYEQYF
cdr3_nt: TGCGCCAGCAGCCTAGAAACCCGCCAGGGGGGCTCCTACGAGCAGTACTTC
clone_size: -
v_call: TRBV5-1
j_call: TRBJ2-7
d_call: -

cdr3_aa: CASSLQGIAGGYSDTQYF
cdr3_nt: TGTGCCAGCAGTCTTCAGGGAATCGCGGGGGGTTATTCAGATACGCAGTATTTT
clone_size: -
v_call: TRBV27
j_call: TRBJ2-3
d_call: TRBD2

cdr3_aa: CASSGRGGGFTGELFF
cdr3_nt: TGTGCCAGCAGCGGCCGGGGGGGAGGGTTCACCGGGGAGCTGTTTTTT
clone_size: -
v_call: TRBV4-2
j_call: TRBJ2-2
d_call: TRBD2

cdr3_aa: CASSLYPGGSRETQYF
cdr3_nt: TGTGCCAGCAGTTTATACCCAGGAGGTTCCCGAGAGACCCAGTACTTC
clone_size: -
v_call: TRBV27
j_call: TRBJ2-5
d_call: -

cdr3_aa: CAGTSTSGEQYF
cdr3_nt: TGTGCCGGCACGTCCACTAGCGGCGAGCAGTACTTC
clone_size: -
v_call: TRBV30
j_call: TRBJ2-7
d_call: TRBD2

cdr3_aa: CASSPRGSGRAEEYNEQFF
cdr3_nt: TGTGCCAGCAGCCCCCGGGGTAGCGGGAGGGCCGAGGAGTACAATGAGCAGTTCTTC
clone_size: -
v_call: TRBV11-2
j_call: TRBJ2-1
d_call: TRBD2

cdr3_aa: CASSQDPSGDTQYF
cdr3_nt: TGCGCCAGCAGCCAAGACCCATCAGGGGATACGCAGTATTTT
clone_size: -
v_call: TRBV4-1
j_call: TRBJ2-3
d_call: -

cdr3_aa: CASTTLVGGPGNEQFF
cdr3_nt: TGTGCCAGCACCACCCTCGTGGGGGGGCCCGGAAATGAGCAGTTCTTC
clone_size: once
v_call: TRBV7-9
j_call: TRBJ2-1
d_call: -

cdr3_aa: CASGVLGGNTEAFF
cdr3_nt: TGTGCCAGCGGCGTCTTGGGAGGGAACACTGAAGCTTTCTTT
clone_size: -
v_call: TRBV27
j_call: TRBJ1-1
d_call: -

cdr3_aa: CASSDRTGKSMVSTDTQYF
cdr3_nt: TGTGCCAGCAGTGATCGGACAGGGAAATCGATGGTGAGCACAGATACGCAGTATTTT
clone_size: -
v_call: TRBV2
j_call: TRBJ2-3
d_call: TRBD1

cdr3_aa: CASSQALTVSGNTIYF
cdr3_nt: TGCGCCAGCAGCCAAGCCCTGACTGTCTCTGGAAACACCATATATTTT
clone_size: -
v_call: TRBV4-1
j_call: TRBJ1-3
d_call: -